These T cell receptor beta chains were read from a single sample in a study of blood T cell repertoires in COVID-19. Profiling relied on immunoSEQ multiplex PCR, and the TCRdb table lists in-frame clones only, not all of them. This table holds about 200,000 clones, more than 75% found once. The sample was PBMCs or T cells enriched from blood (not recorded which). All receptors come from a woman aged 40 to 55 with acute COVID-19. Both conserved end residues are part of each CDR3. D genes are given only for firm matches. A row's size may be missing; if present it is once, few, many or a size class.

D,V,size,length,J,DNA,CDR3
NA,TRBV14,NA,12,TRBJ2-3,TGTGCCAGCACGGGGGGCACAGATACGCAGTATTTT,CASTGGTDTQYF
TRBD1,TRBV6-4,NA,15,TRBJ2-1,TGTGCCAGCAGTCGATCACCGGGACAGAACAATGAGCAGTTCTTC,CASSRSPGQNNEQFF
NA,TRBV28,NA,15,TRBJ2-1,TGTGCCAGCTTTCACCCGGGACTCGAACACAATGAGCAGTTCTTC,CASFHPGLEHNEQFF
NA,TRBV6-1,NA,16,TRBJ2-1,TGTGCCAGCAGTGAAGCTCGGGGGTGGACCTACAATGAGCAGTTCTTC,CASSEARGWTYNEQFF
TRBD2,TRBV24-1,NA,16,TRBJ2-3,TGTGCCACCAGTGTGCCTAGCGGGAGTCAAACAGATACGCAGTATTTT,CATSVPSGSQTDTQYF
TRBD1,TRBV30,NA,12,TRBJ2-7,TGTGCCTGGGCTGGACAGGGTGCCGAGCAGTACTTC,CAWAGQGAEQYF
NA,TRBV30,NA,15,TRBJ1-6,TGTGCCTGGAGTCCACTCGAGGGACACTCGACACCCCTCCACTTT,CAWSPLEGHSTPLHF
TRBD1,TRBV5-6,once,14,TRBJ1-2,TGTGCCAGCAGCAGACCGGGACAGGGGTTTGGCTACACCTTC,CASSRPGQGFGYTF
NA,TRBV30,NA,13,TRBJ1-6,TGTGCCTGGAGGGGCGGGGAAAATTCACCCCTCCACTTT,CAWRGGENSPLHF
NA,TRBV11-2,NA,15,TRBJ2-1,TGTGCCAGCAGCTCACTACAGGGAACCTACAATGAGCAGTTCTTC,CASSSLQGTYNEQFF
TRBD1,TRBV4-2,NA,16,TRBJ1-1,TGTGCCAGCAGCCAAGATCCGACAGGGATTGTCACTGAAGCTTTCTTT,CASSQDPTGIVTEAFF
NA,TRBV2,NA,13,TRBJ2-5,TGTGCCAGCAGTGTTACACGTCTGGAGACCCAGTACTTC,CASSVTRLETQYF
NA,TRBV27,NA,13,TRBJ1-4,TGTGCCTCGTCACGGCAGGATCGGGAAAAACTGTTTTTT,CASSRQDREKLFF
NA,TRBV30,NA,13,TRBJ2-7,TGTGCCTGGACAGTGGATCCAGGGAGGGAGCAGTACTTC,CAWTVDPGREQYF
NA,TRBV24-1,NA,15,TRBJ2-1,TGTGCCACCAGTGATCCCAACCCCAGGGTCAGTGAGCAGTTCTTC,CATSDPNPRVSEQFF
NA,TRBV7-2,NA,14,TRBJ1-6,TGTGCCAGCAGCTTAGGGTTGTCCGGTTCACCCCTCCACTTT,CASSLGLSGSPLHF
TRBD1,TRBV5-4,few,14,TRBJ1-6,TGTGCCAGCAGCCGCAACAGGGGGCACTCACCCCTCCACTTT,CASSRNRGHSPLHF
NA,TRBV7-5,NA,12,TRBJ1-1,TGTGCCAGAAGCTCCCAGGCCACTGAAGCTTTCTTT,CARSSQATEAFF
NA,TRBV2,once,14,TRBJ1-5,TGTGCCAGCCAACGGACTCATAGCAATCAGCCCCAGCATTTT,CASQRTHSNQPQHF
TRBD2,TRBV10-3,NA,14,TRBJ2-5,TGTGCCATCAGGGATGGACTAGCGGAAGAGACCCAGTACTTC,CAIRDGLAEETQYF
TRBD1,TRBV2,many,15,TRBJ1-5,TGTGCCAGCAGACGCGACAGGGGAGACAATCAGCCCCAGCATTTT,CASRRDRGDNQPQHF
NA,TRBV19,NA,16,TRBJ1-4,TGTGCCAGTAGTATGTGGGAAACAGGCTTTCGCGAAAAACTGTTTTTT,CASSMWETGFREKLFF
TRBD1,TRBV7-2,NA,15,TRBJ1-2,TGTGCCAGCAGCTCCTCCGGGACAGTCATCTATGGCTACACCTTC,CASSSSGTVIYGYTF
TRBD1,TRBV11-2,NA,14,TRBJ2-7,TGTGCCAGCAGCCTACGGACAGGGGGCTACGAGCAGTACTTC,CASSLRTGGYEQYF
NA,TRBV3-1/TRBV3-2,NA,15,TRBJ2-5,TGTGCCAGCAGCCAGGGGTCCAGCGGTGAGGAGACCCAGTACTTC,CASSQGSSGEETQYF
NA,TRBV7-3,NA,14,TRBJ1-1,TGTGCCAGCAGCTTATATGGCAGGAACACTGAAGCTTTCTTT,CASSLYGRNTEAFF
NA,TRBV30,once,14,TRBJ2-2,TGTGCCTGGAGTGGGGCAGGGGGGACCGGGGAGCTGTTTTTT,CAWSGAGGTGELFF
NA,TRBV29-1,few,13,TRBJ1-5,TGCAGCGTTCTACAGGGTGGCAATCAGCCCCAGCATTTT,CSVLQGGNQPQHF
NA,TRBV5-1,NA,15,TRBJ1-5,TGCGCCAGCAGCTGGGGGGTTTCGGGCAATCAGCCCCAGCATTTT,CASSWGVSGNQPQHF
NA,TRBV29-1,NA,14,TRBJ2-7,TGCAGCGTTGTCGTCTCCCCTGGCCTCTACGAGCAGTACTTC,CSVVVSPGLYEQYF
NA,TRBV24-1,once,12,TRBJ2-5,TGTGCCACCAGTGATTCCCTGGACAGAGAGTACTTC,CATSDSLDREYF
NA,TRBV19,NA,11,TRBJ2-1,TGTGCCAGTAGAGCGACCTATGAGCAGTTCTTC,CASRATYEQFF
TRBD1,TRBV18,NA,19,TRBJ2-4,TGTGCCAGCTCACGCCCCGGGACAGCTCTCTCCATAGCCAAAAACATTCAGTACTTC,CASSRPGTALSIAKNIQYF
NA,TRBV6-1,once,14,TRBJ1-2,TGTGCCAGCAGTGAACATGGGGCAGGGGATGGCTACACCTTC,CASSEHGAGDGYTF
NA,TRBV27,few,14,TRBJ2-4,TGTGCCAGCAGGCCTTCGGGAATTAAAAACATTCAGTACTTC,CASRPSGIKNIQYF
NA,TRBV6-5,NA,14,TRBJ1-5,TGTGCCAGCAGCGACAGGTATAGCAATCAGCCCCAGCATTTT,CASSDRYSNQPQHF
NA,TRBV5-1,NA,11,TRBJ1-2,TGCGCCAGCAGTGGACGCGGGGGTTACACCTTC,CASSGRGGYTF
NA,TRBV27,NA,17,TRBJ1-2,TGTGCCAGCAGTCCGACCCCGGGAGGCCTCGCTAACTATGGCTACACCTTC,CASSPTPGGLANYGYTF
TRBD1,TRBV6-1,once,16,TRBJ2-7,TGTGCCAGCAGTGCTCAGGAGACAGGGTCCTGGGAGGAGCAGTACTTC,CASSAQETGSWEEQYF
NA,TRBV28,NA,13,TRBJ1-2,TGTGCCAGCAGTTCCGGGGGGTTATATGGCTACACCTTC,CASSSGGLYGYTF
NA,TRBV28,once,14,TRBJ1-5,TGTGCCAGCAGTCAAGGGGGGGCCTATCAGCCCCAGCATTTT,CASSQGGAYQPQHF
NA,TRBV30,once,14,TRBJ1-5,TGTGCCTGGAACGTAGGGGCCTTCAATCAGCCCCAGCATTTT,CAWNVGAFNQPQHF
NA,TRBV30,once,17,TRBJ1-6,TGTGCCTGGAGTACCGCTACAGGGAGCTCCTATAATTCACCCCTCCACTTT,CAWSTATGSSYNSPLHF
TRBD2,TRBV28,once,16,TRBJ2-3,TGTGCCAGCAGTCACGCTATAGCGGGGGTCACAGATACGCAGTATTTT,CASSHAIAGVTDTQYF
NA,TRBV3-1/TRBV3-2,NA,16,TRBJ2-4,TGTGCCAGCAGCCCCCCCCTGCAGGTAGCCAAAAACATTCAGTACTTC,CASSPPLQVAKNIQYF
TRBD1,TRBV13,NA,15,TRBJ2-5,TGTGCCAGCAGCTCAAGGGACAGGGGCCAAGAGACCCAGTACTTC,CASSSRDRGQETQYF
NA,TRBV5-1,NA,15,TRBJ2-2,TGCGCCAGCAGCTCGAGGGGGACGAACACCGGGGAGCTGTTTTTT,CASSSRGTNTGELFF
TRBD1,TRBV15,NA,15,TRBJ1-6,TGTGCCACCAGCAGAGCTGGGACAGAGGCGTCACCCCTCCACTTT,CATSRAGTEASPLHF
NA,TRBV19,NA,14,TRBJ1-6,TGTGCCAGTAGTAGAGGGCAGGGGCCGTCACCCCTCCACTTT,CASSRGQGPSPLHF
TRBD1,TRBV12-5,few,16,TRBJ1-6,TGTGCTAGTGGTTTGGTACAGGGGGGGAATAATTCACCCCTCCACTTT,CASGLVQGGNNSPLHF
NA,TRBV7-2,NA,14,TRBJ2-2,TGTGCCAGCAGACGCAGGGATGTTGCCGGGGAGCTGTTTTTT,CASRRRDVAGELFF
TRBD1,TRBV2,NA,15,TRBJ1-5,TGTGCCAGCAGCCTGGGACAGCTTAGCAATCAGCCCCAGCATTTT,CASSLGQLSNQPQHF
NA,TRBV5-1,NA,14,TRBJ1-1,TGCGCCAGCAGCACAGGGATGAGAGGGACTGAAGCTTTCTTT,CASSTGMRGTEAFF